This is a list of T cell receptor beta chains from one sample in a study of blood T cells in healthy people across ages. Each CDR3 protein is one row after TCRdb ran MiXCR on the 5' RACE reads. The table shows over a million distinct CDR3 sequences, with 40% to 45% occurring only once. Sample: blood. The receptor source for this set is a woman aged 60 to 75 in good health. CDR3s leave out the opening cysteine and the closing phenylalanine or tryptophan. Each record gives: V gene, J gene, CDR3 protein.

TRBV27,TRBJ1-2,ASSLGGRGLIYGYT
TRBV27,TRBJ2-1,ASSITRSGEQF
TRBV6-1,TRBJ1-2,ASSEAHGGIYGYT
TRBV5-1,TRBJ1-1,ASSGLTGEAEAF
TRBV20-1,TRBJ2-3,SAQRDTDTQY
TRBV10-1,TRBJ2-7,ASSADRAGGYEQY
TRBV7-2,TRBJ2-5,ASTLGTSQETQY
TRBV9,TRBJ2-3,ASNVDPITDTQY
TRBV2,TRBJ2-1,ASSESRLAGREQF
TRBV27,TRBJ2-5,ASSLSTSGSRETQY
TRBV9,TRBJ2-1,ASSGPSASEQF
TRBV29-1,TRBJ1-2,SVNVRPRAGYT
TRBV7-3,TRBJ2-5,ASSLIPTSQGTQY
TRBV6-5,TRBJ2-5,ASSQGSVAKTQY
TRBV12-3/TRBV12-4,TRBJ2-1,ASSLRTSGFYNEQF
TRBV7-8,TRBJ1-5,ASSLVDRGDQPQH
TRBV20-1,TRBJ2-7,SAVRGTSYEQY
TRBV2,TRBJ2-4,ASNKDQGRFQY
TRBV11-2,TRBJ2-6,ASSSTVNDGANVLT
TRBV20-1,TRBJ2-5,SAAPAGGNQETQY
TRBV5-1,TRBJ2-7,ASSFGLAGEGNYEQY
TRBV9,TRBJ2-3,AGSIDSTDTQY
TRBV6-5,TRBJ2-4,ASSYSSRNNKNIQY
TRBV5-1,TRBJ1-4,ASSLLHGQVPEKLF
TRBV20-1,NA,SAKRDLALETQY
TRBV27,TRBJ2-7,ASSSLQGGEEAQY
TRBV20-1,TRBJ2-7,SATGLAGGLSYKQY
TRBV29-1,TRBJ1-2,SVKRDGYT
TRBV11-2,TRBJ1-4,ASSDSRSWLLGEKLF
TRBV10-3,TRBJ2-7,ATSGSTYEQY
TRBV10-1,TRBJ2-1,ASSGTSVGNEQF